This TCR beta chain is from a study of T-cell memory formation after mild COVID-19. TCRdb ran MiXCR on the 5' RACE reads and lists one entry per CDR3 protein. The table shows around 300,000 distinct CDR3 sequences, with around 19% occurring only once. This clonotype was seen a handful of times. The receptor comes from a man younger than 30 who had mild COVID-19 (a few samples of this study predate the infection). Cell type and time point are not known. Sequencing used PBMCs or a T cell subset sorted from them (not recorded which).

The CDR3 sequence: CASSLVTYGETQYF. Here the CDR3 DNA reads TGCGCCAGCAGCTTGGTTACCTACGGAGAGACCCAGTACTTC. This chain links TRBV5-1 with TRBJ2-5; D ambiguous. Deletions cut 0 bases from V and 4 bases from J, with 10 bases between. CDR3 length: 14 residues. Germline V CDR1 and CDR2: SGHRS, YFSETQ.